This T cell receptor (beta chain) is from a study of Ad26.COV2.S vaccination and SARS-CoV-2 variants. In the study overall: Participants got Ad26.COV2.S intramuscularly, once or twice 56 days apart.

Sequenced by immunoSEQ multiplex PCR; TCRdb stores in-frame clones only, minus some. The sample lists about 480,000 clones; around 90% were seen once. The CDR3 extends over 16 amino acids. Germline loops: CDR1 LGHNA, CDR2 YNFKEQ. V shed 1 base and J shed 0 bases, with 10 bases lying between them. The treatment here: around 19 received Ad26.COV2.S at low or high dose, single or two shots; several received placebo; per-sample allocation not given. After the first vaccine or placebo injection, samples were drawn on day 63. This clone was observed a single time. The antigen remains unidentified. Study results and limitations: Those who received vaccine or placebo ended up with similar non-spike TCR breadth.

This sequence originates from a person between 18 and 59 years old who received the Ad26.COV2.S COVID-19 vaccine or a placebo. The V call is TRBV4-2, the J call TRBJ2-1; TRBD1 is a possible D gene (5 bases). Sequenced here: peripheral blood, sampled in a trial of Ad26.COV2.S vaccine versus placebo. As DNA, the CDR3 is TGTGCCAGCAGCCAAGTGGACACCAGCTCCTACAATGAGCAGTTCTTC. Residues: CASSQVDTSSYNEQFF.